This TCR beta chain emerged from a study of Graves' ophthalmopathy and Graves' hyperthyroidism. Germline CDR1 reads SGHVS; CDR2 reads FQNEAQ. The CDR3 length is 14 residues. V was trimmed by 5 bases and J by 0 bases, leaving 11 bases between them. This clonotype appeared a single time. Its target is unknown. Study results and caveats: Blood repertoires reportedly contained most expanded thyroid clonotypes above 0.001 frequency. Researchers report that a 13-signature model separated ophthalmopathy from stable hyperthyroidism, posting about 88% sensitivity and around 80% specificity.

The hyperthyroidism patients had a new diagnosis of under 2 months' duration and were aged 18 to 65. PBMCs were obtained from roughly 9.5 ml of fresh peripheral blood. As the template, RNA transcripts were used to amplify TCR beta CDR3 regions. HTBI-primed RT-PCR formed the first round, and a multiplex PCR formed the second. TCRdb re-called the multiplex PCR reads with MiXCR, one entry per CDR3 protein. Found here are about 380,000 distinct CDR3 sequences, 15% to 17% of them singletons; the top ten hold roughly 7%. This TCR came from a woman in her late teens or twenties with stable Graves' hyperthyroidism. The chain uses TRBV7-8 and TRBJ2-7; possible D gene TRBD2, 6 bases. The sequencing input was peripheral blood. DNA for the CDR3: TGTGCCAGCAGCCTAATAGCGGTCTCCTACGAGCAGTACTTC. This gives the protein CASSLIAVSYEQYF. Supplemented by reference TRBV7-8 and TRBJ2-7, the full variable domain reads GAGVSQSPRYKVAKRGQDVALRCDPISGHVSLFWYQQALGQGPEFLTYFQNEAQLDKSGLPSDRFFAERPEGSVSTLKIQRTQQEDSAVYLCASSLIAVSYEQYFGPGTRLTVT.